Given below is one T cell receptor beta chain in context. What it recognizes is unknown. This sample is part of a study of shared clonotypes between healthy human individuals. It was into CD45RA+ naive and CD45RA-negative memory subsets that the CD4+ cells were split. CDR1 and CDR2 from the germline V gene are SGHAT and FQNNGV. The J segment lost 10 bases and the V segment lost 4 bases, leaving 10 bases of the junction unmatched. This CDR3 region has 15 residues. The authors split each subset's genomic DNA evenly across several immunoSEQ plates. Method: immunoSEQ multiplex PCR; TCRdb's copy keeps in-frame clones and lacks some. Here the sample spans approximately 2.4 million clones, 90% to 97% being singletons. Study observations and caveats: Incomplete sequencing of sorted subsets was indicated by rarefaction despite large depth.

Source material: naive CD4+ T cells sorted from blood. The subset denotes: CD45RA+ positively selected. The chain combines TRBV11-2 with TRBJ1-6, with 7 nucleotides matching TRBD1. The clonotype comes from a man aged 18 to 29 in good health. This CDR3 is CASSYSTGVPSPLHF. CDR3 in DNA: TGTGCCAGCAGCTATAGTACAGGGGTTCCCTCACCCCTCCACTTT.